The rows below give T cell receptor beta chains drawn from one sample of a study of shared clonotypes between healthy human individuals. Here immunoSEQ multiplex PCR was the method, and the copy in TCRdb shows in-frame clones only, minus some. Counted here are hundreds of thousands of clones, around three quarters occurring once; the ten biggest clones make up about 1.8%. The sequenced material came from memory CD4+ T cells sorted from blood. The receptor set was obtained from a woman under 40 in good health. Each CDR3 is given with its conserved first and last residue. The order of the fields is clone size, D gene, V gene, J gene, CDR3 protein, CDR3 DNA. A D gene is named only where the DNA matches it firmly. The size field is filled for only some rows; it gives once, few, many or a size class.

NA	NA	TRBV13	TRBJ2-6	CASSLRGGAGANVLTF	TGTGCCAGCAGCTTACGAGGGGGTGCTGGGGCCAACGTCCTGACTTTC
NA	TRBD1	TRBV27	TRBJ2-7	CASRPGQGSYEQYF	TGTGCCAGTAGACCGGGACAGGGATCCTACGAGCAGTACTTC
NA	NA	TRBV27	TRBJ2-3	CASSGYVAEELTDTQYF	TGTGCCAGCAGTGGGTATGTAGCGGAGGAACTCACAGATACGCAGTATTTT
NA	NA	TRBV18	TRBJ2-3	CASSRDRPNTDTQYF	TGTGCCAGCTCGCGGGACAGACCGAACACAGATACGCAGTATTTT
NA	TRBD2	TRBV28	TRBJ2-1	CASSPGTSRLGGQFF	TGTGCCAGCAGCCCCGGGACTAGCCGCCTGGGAGGGCAGTTCTTC
few	NA	TRBV18	TRBJ1-3	CASSPQSTGNTIYF	TGTGCCAGCTCACCACAGTCAACTGGAAACACCATATATTTT
NA	NA	TRBV6-1	TRBJ1-3	CASSVFPDSSGNTIYF	TGTGCCAGCAGTGTATTCCCGGACAGCTCTGGAAACACCATATATTTT
NA	NA	TRBV11-2	TRBJ2-7	CASSLGGIPSYEQYF	TGTGCCAGCAGCTTAGGCGGGATTCCCTCCTACGAGCAGTACTTC
NA	TRBD2	TRBV4-1	TRBJ2-7	CASSQDMSQTRSAGANYEQYF	TGCGCCAGCAGCCAAGATATGTCCCAAACGCGATCGGCGGGAGCAAACTACGAGCAGTACTTC
once	NA	TRBV7-2	TRBJ2-7	CASSLGLGRGYEQYF	TGTGCCAGCAGCTTAGGTCTGGGCAGGGGTTACGAGCAGTACTTC
NA	TRBD1	TRBV28	TRBJ1-3	CASSPATGGISGNTIYF	TGTGCCAGCAGTCCTGCCACAGGGGGCATTTCTGGAAACACCATATATTTT
NA	NA	TRBV30	TRBJ2-3	CAWARLSSDTQYF	TGTGCCTGGGCCAGACTGAGCTCAGATACGCAGTATTTT
once	NA	TRBV19	TRBJ1-4	CASRIIGQHHEKLFF	TGTGCCAGTAGGATCATTGGACAGCACCATGAAAAACTGTTTTTT
NA	NA	TRBV5-1	TRBJ2-3	CASSLATRAGFTDTQYF	TGCGCCAGCAGCTTGGCAACGAGGGCAGGCTTCACAGATACGCAGTATTTT
NA	NA	TRBV19	TRBJ2-3	CASRTASTDTQYF	TGTGCCAGTAGAACAGCTAGCACAGATACGCAGTATTTT
few	TRBD2	TRBV5-6	TRBJ2-6	CASSSGSAGANVLTF	TGTGCCAGCAGTAGCGGGAGTGCTGGGGCCAACGTCCTGACTTTC
NA	NA	TRBV7-9	TRBJ2-7	CASSLSRTSYEQYF	TGTGCCAGCAGCTTATCGAGAACCTCCTACGAGCAGTACTTC
few	NA	TRBV2	TRBJ1-1	CASSESERAEAFF	TGTGCCAGCAGTGAATCTGAGAGAGCTGAAGCTTTCTTT
NA	TRBD1	TRBV11-2	TRBJ2-7	CASSPGQSYEQYF	TGTGCCAGCAGCCCGGGACAGTCCTACGAGCAGTACTTC
NA	NA	TRBV6-5	TRBJ1-4	CASSYQASRPNEKLFF	TGTGCCAGCAGCTACCAGGCCTCCAGGCCAAATGAAAAACTGTTTTTT
NA	NA	TRBV30	TRBJ1-2	CAWAVNYGYTF	TGTGCCTGGGCCGTGAACTATGGCTACACCTTC
NA	NA	TRBV6-1	TRBJ2-3	CASKEHPTDTQYF	TGTGCCAGCAAGGAGCATCCCACAGATACGCAGTATTTT
NA	NA	TRBV18	TRBJ2-2	CASSPVVNTGELFF	TGTGCCAGCTCACCTGTGGTGAACACCGGGGAGCTGTTTTTT
NA	TRBD1	TRBV28	TRBJ2-7	CASSPGSAGQGAYEQYF	TGTGCCAGCAGTCCGGGGTCAGCGGGACAGGGGGCCTACGAGCAGTACTTC
NA	NA	TRBV5-1	TRBJ2-7	CASSLARGPYEQYF	TGCGCCAGCAGCTTGGCCCGGGGCCCATACGAGCAGTACTTC
once	NA	TRBV28	TRBJ1-1	CASRPPYSGNTEAFF	TGTGCCAGCAGACCACCTTACTCAGGGAACACTGAAGCTTTCTTT
NA	NA	TRBV5-1	TRBJ1-3	CASSLDGEGSGNTIYF	TGCGCCAGCAGCTTGGATGGGGAGGGCTCTGGAAACACCATATATTTT
few	NA	TRBV7-9	TRBJ2-3	CASSFAAASTDTQYF	TGTGCCAGCAGCTTCGCAGCGGCAAGCACAGATACGCAGTATTTT
NA	TRBD2	TRBV11-2	TRBJ2-2	CASSLGLAGGLGELFF	TGTGCCAGCAGCTTAGGGCTAGCGGGAGGTTTGGGGGAGCTGTTTTTT
few	TRBD2	TRBV4-1	TRBJ2-7	CASSPGRGAFGYEQYF	TGCGCCAGCAGCCCGGGGAGGGGCGCCTTCGGATACGAGCAGTACTTC
NA	TRBD1	TRBV28	TRBJ2-2	CASRGQVATGELFF	TGTGCCAGCAGGGGACAGGTCGCCACCGGGGAGCTGTTTTTT
NA	NA	TRBV9	TRBJ2-6	CASSRRVSGANVLTF	TGTGCCAGCAGCCGCAGGGTATCTGGGGCCAACGTCCTGACTTTC
NA	NA	TRBV6-5	TRBJ1-1	CASSYREGNTEAFF	TGTGCCAGCAGTTACAGGGAAGGAAACACTGAAGCTTTCTTT
NA	TRBD2	TRBV30	TRBJ2-7	CAWSGLAGEKTYEQYF	TGTGCCTGGAGTGGACTAGCGGGAGAAAAGACCTACGAGCAGTACTTC
NA	NA	TRBV11-2	TRBJ1-2	CASSWNPGPKNGYTF	TGTGCCAGCAGTTGGAACCCGGGACCCAAGAATGGCTACACCTTC
few	NA	TRBV5-1	TRBJ2-2	CASSLQAVTGELFF	TGCGCCAGCAGCCTACAGGCGGTCACCGGGGAGCTGTTTTTT
NA	NA	TRBV10-1	TRBJ2-7	CASSEPGHSYEQYF	TGCGCCAGCAGTGAGCCGGGCCACTCCTACGAGCAGTACTTC
NA	TRBD1	TRBV7-3	TRBJ1-4	CASSRGTGPNEKLFF	TGTGCCAGCAGCCGGGGGACAGGACCTAATGAAAAACTGTTTTTT
NA	TRBD2	TRBV28	TRBJ2-7	CASSLTSPGRRGVSEQYF	TGTGCCAGCAGCCTGACTAGCCCGGGGCGCCGAGGGGTCTCCGAGCAGTACTTC
NA	TRBD1	TRBV28	TRBJ1-2	CASSLWQGASANYGYTF	TGTGCCAGCAGTTTATGGCAGGGGGCGTCCGCTAACTATGGCTACACCTTC
NA	NA	TRBV5-1	TRBJ1-1	CASSLQGPTEAFF	TGCGCCAGCAGCTTACAGGGACCCACTGAAGCTTTCTTT
NA	NA	TRBV2	TRBJ2-1	CASKRVLPDNEQFF	TGTGCCAGCAAGAGAGTTTTGCCCGACAATGAGCAGTTCTTC
NA	NA	TRBV5-8	TRBJ1-1	CASSPLQSGAFF	TGTGCCAGCAGCCCGCTTCAGTCGGGCGCTTTCTTT
NA	NA	TRBV10-1	TRBJ1-5	CAVYPGPLSRQPQHF	TGCGCCGTTTACCCGGGACCCCTCTCGAGGCAGCCCCAGCATTTT
once	TRBD2	TRBV11-2	TRBJ2-3	CASSLGTSGPTDTQYF	TGTGCCAGCAGCCTCGGGACTAGCGGGCCCACAGATACGCAGTATTTT
many	TRBD2	TRBV7-9	TRBJ2-2	CASSWGLAGAGELFF	TGTGCCAGCAGCTGGGGACTAGCGGGAGCCGGGGAGCTGTTTTTT
NA	NA	TRBV19	TRBJ2-2	CASSQTAGELFF	TGTGCCAGCTCCCAGACAGCCGGGGAGCTGTTTTTT
NA	TRBD2	TRBV19	TRBJ2-1	CASSEVAGGYNEQFF	TGTGCCAGTAGTGAGGTAGCGGGAGGCTACAATGAGCAGTTCTTC
NA	NA	TRBV2	TRBJ2-7	CASSWAGGGGYEQYF	TGTGCCAGCAGTTGGGCGGGTGGGGGAGGCTACGAGCAGTACTTC
NA	TRBD1	TRBV7-3	TRBJ2-3	CASSRQGHDTQYF	TGTGCCAGCAGCCGACAGGGCCACGATACGCAGTATTTT